The 2 T cell receptor beta chains below all came from one sample that was sequenced in a study of T cell responses to AZD1222 COVID-19 vaccine. Assay used: immunoSEQ multiplex PCR; TCRdb lists only in-frame clones, some missing. The table has fewer than 150,000 clones, over 85% seen once; the top ten hold 0.85% to 0.95%. The sample consisted of peripheral blood, taken on day 0 of AZD1222 vaccination. The receptors originated from an adult in good health.

This clone was picked up one time. CDR3 coding DNA: TGCAGCGTTGCTCAGGCGGGACAGCCCCAGCATTTT. The encoded protein is CSVAQAGQPQHF. V gene TRBV29-1 combines with J gene TRBJ1-5; D unresolved. Germline CDR1 SQVTM, CDR2 ANQGSEA. CDR3 size: 12 residues. V shed 4 bases and J shed 7 bases, with 11 bases lying between them.

V gene TRBV5-4 combines with J gene TRBJ2-7, with TRBD2 matching over 8 bases. Trimming took 0 bases from V and 0 from J; bases not matched to a gene: 2. CDR1 SGHNT and CDR2 YYREEE come from the germline V gene (reference sequence). The CDR3 runs to 15 residues. The CDR3 region is CASSLGGGNSYEQYF. The CDR3 bases are TGTGCCAGCAGCTTGGGCGGGGGGAACTCCTACGAGCAGTACTTC.